This TCR beta chain is drawn from a study of OX40 agonist ivuxolimab in advanced cancers. Germline CDR1 reads SGHDT; CDR2 reads YYEEEE. The CDR3 consists of 17 residues. The V gene end was trimmed by 3 bases and the J gene end by 2 bases; junction bases not matched to a gene: 9. A note on this clone: Its antigen is currently unknown.

Study results and limitations: Relative to CD4+ cells, CD8+ T cells on average had more expanded clones.

Data came from immunoSEQ multiplex PCR; TCRdb stores just in-frame clones and leaves some out. The sample lists 60,000 to 70,000 clones, roughly four fifths occurring once. The origin of this receptor is an adult with an advanced solid tumor such as melanoma, head and neck, liver or kidney cancer. This material consisted of CD4+ or CD8+ T cells sorted from blood, taken in a trial of the OX40 agonist ivuxolimab. The V and J genes are TRBV5-6 and TRBJ1-4; 8 positions agree with TRBD1. The CDR3 DNA sequence: TGTGCCAGCAGCTCAACGAGGACAGGGACCACTAATGAAAAACTGTTTTTT. Translating gives CASSSTRTGTTNEKLFF.